This T cell receptor beta chain appears in the sequencing data of a study of blood T cells in healthy people across ages. With a J-beta primer mix and a sample-barcoded 5' primer, a second PCR ran about 7 to 11 cycles. The template-switch adaptor, which had 12 random nucleotides, put a tag on each cDNA molecule. TCRdb processed the 5' RACE reads anew with MiXCR; each CDR3 protein has one entry. Seen here are hundreds of thousands of distinct CDR3 sequences, roughly 26% observed once, and the top ten hold about 30%. From germline, CDR1 is SQVTM and CDR2 ANQGSEA. This CDR3 spans 14 amino acids. V was pared by 7 bases and J by 3 bases, with 18 bases between.

The rearrangement uses TRBV29-1 and TRBJ1-2; TRBD1 is a possible D gene (5 bases). This TCR was sampled from a woman in her 70s in good health. The sequenced sample consisted of blood. The CDR3 coding sequence is TGCAGCGCTGCCCCCAGGGAGTCTCACTATGGCTACACCTTC. It translates to CSAAPRESHYGYTF.